These T cell receptor beta chains were read from a single sample in a study of control samples from healthy donors and cancer patients. The repertoire was sequenced with immunoSEQ multiplex PCR; TCRdb's copy has only in-frame clones and lacks some. Of 150,000 or so clones listed, roughly 94% are singletons. The material sequenced was blood. All receptors derive from a man between 35 and 55 years old in good health. Each CDR3 is given with its conserved first and last residue. A D gene is named only where the DNA matches it firmly. Size values are once, few and many counts, or a class for expanded clones, and some rows have none.

clone size	V gene	D gene	CDR3 length	J gene	CDR3 DNA	CDR3 protein
once	TRBV5-5	-	16	TRBJ2-1	TGTGCCAGCAGGTTCCGGACAGCGAGTTCCAACAATGAGCAGTTCTTC	CASRFRTASSNNEQFF
-	TRBV19	-	15	TRBJ1-1	TGTGCCAGTATTAAGATTGACAGCCTGAACACTGAAGCTTTCTTT	CASIKIDSLNTEAFF
-	TRBV3-1/TRBV3-2	-	13	TRBJ1-3	TGTGCCAGCAGCCAAGAGCCCGGAAACACCATATATTTT	CASSQEPGNTIYF
-	TRBV15	-	15	TRBJ2-7	TGTGCCACCAGCAGAACCGGGACCGCGACCTACGAGCAGTACTTC	CATSRTGTATYEQYF
-	TRBV27	TRBD1	11	TRBJ2-7	TGTGCCATACAGACAGGGCAAGAGCAGTACTTC	CAIQTGQEQYF
-	TRBV9	-	13	TRBJ1-6	TGTGCCAGCAGCGTAGGGTGGAATTCACCCCTCCACTTT	CASSVGWNSPLHF
-	TRBV15	-	13	TRBJ2-5	TGTGCCACCAGCGTAAGTTCTTGGCAGACCCAGTACTTC	CATSVSSWQTQYF
-	TRBV6-5	-	14	TRBJ1-2	TGTGCCAGCAGCTCCACCGTCACGAGCTATGGCTACACCTTC	CASSSTVTSYGYTF
-	TRBV11-2	-	15	TRBJ1-2	TGTGCCAGCACCGGGGAAGGAGCCCTCGGCTATGGCTACACCTTC	CASTGEGALGYGYTF
-	TRBV5-1	TRBD2	16	TRBJ2-3	TGCGCCAGCAGTTCCAGGACTAGCGGGGGCACAGATACGCAGTATTTT	CASSSRTSGGTDTQYF
-	TRBV4-1	TRBD1	16	TRBJ1-1	TGCGCCAGCAGCCACCCCGGACAGGGAGGGAACACTGAAGCTTTCTTT	CASSHPGQGGNTEAFF
-	TRBV19	-	12	TRBJ2-1	TGTGCCAGTAGCCTCCCGGGATATGAGCAGTTCTTC	CASSLPGYEQFF
-	TRBV5-1	-	15	TRBJ1-4	TGCGCCAGCAGCTTGGCTCCCCCAACTAATGAAAAACTGTTTTTT	CASSLAPPTNEKLFF
-	TRBV30	-	13	TRBJ1-1	TGTGCCTGGAGTGTCCGGGAGAACACTGAAGCTTTCTTT	CAWSVRENTEAFF
-	TRBV4-1	-	14	TRBJ2-7	TGCGCCAGCAGCCAAGTGGCAGGTCGGGACGAGCAGTACTTC	CASSQVAGRDEQYF
-	TRBV5-1	-	14	TRBJ2-1	TGCGCCAGCAGCTTGGGGACCGCCGATAATGAGCAGTTCTTC	CASSLGTADNEQFF
-	TRBV4-3	-	14	TRBJ2-7	TGCGCCAGCAGCCAAGATAGGGGCTCCTACGAGCAGTACTTC	CASSQDRGSYEQYF
-	TRBV28	-	15	TRBJ1-3	TGTGCCAGCAGCCTAACAGGGAGCTCTGGAAACACCATATATTTT	CASSLTGSSGNTIYF
-	TRBV30	-	13	TRBJ1-1	TGTGCCTGGAGTGGGAACGGCGACACTGAAGCTTTCTTT	CAWSGNGDTEAFF
-	TRBV4-3	-	13	TRBJ1-1	TGCGCCAGCAGCCCCTCGACTTCGGTGGGAGCTTTCTTT	CASSPSTSVGAFF
-	TRBV4-1	-	15	TRBJ1-6	TGCGCCAGCAGCCAAGAAAGGGGGTTCAATTCACCCCTCCACTTT	CASSQERGFNSPLHF
-	TRBV10-2	-	12	TRBJ1-1	TGCGCCAGCAGCGCTGGCCGCACTGAAGCTTTCTTT	CASSAGRTEAFF
-	TRBV6-5	-	14	TRBJ1-1	TGTGCCAGCAGTTACTCTCCGGGGGAATTGGAAGCTTTCTTT	CASSYSPGELEAFF
-	TRBV4-1	-	17	TRBJ2-2	TGCGCCAGCAGCCCGGGGCCCCTAGTGACTTACACCGGGGAGCTGTTTTTT	CASSPGPLVTYTGELFF
-	TRBV27	TRBD2	14	TRBJ2-7	TGTGCCAGCAGTTCCCGGGGGGGCTCCTACGAGCAGTACTTC	CASSSRGGSYEQYF
-	TRBV2	-	11	TRBJ1-2	TGTGCCAGCAGTGAGGCCTATGGCTACACCTTC	CASSEAYGYTF
once	TRBV19	-	15	TRBJ2-2	TGTGCCAGTAGTATGGGGGGGCCGGGTACCGGGGAGCTGTTTTTT	CASSMGGPGTGELFF
-	TRBV2	TRBD1	13	TRBJ1-5	TGTGCCAGCATTCTCGACAGGGACCAGCCCCAGCATTTT	CASILDRDQPQHF
-	TRBV5-1	TRBD1	14	TRBJ2-7	TGCGCCAGCAGGCGGGACAGGGCCCTCGGGGAGCAGTACTTC	CASRRDRALGEQYF
once	TRBV5-1	-	14	TRBJ1-2	TGCGCCAGCAGCTTGGGGACGGAAGGCTATGGCTACACCTTC	CASSLGTEGYGYTF
few	TRBV19	TRBD1	15	TRBJ1-6	TGTGCCAGTAGCGCATCCGGGACAGGGGGTTCACCCCTCCACTTT	CASSASGTGGSPLHF
-	TRBV15	TRBD1	15	TRBJ2-1	TGTGCCACCAGCAGACGGACAGGGTCCCCAAATGAGCAGTTCTTC	CATSRRTGSPNEQFF
-	TRBV6-5	-	13	TRBJ1-2	TGTGCCAGCAGTTACATGGGGGCCTATGGCTACACCTTC	CASSYMGAYGYTF
-	TRBV7-8	TRBD1	16	TRBJ1-6	TGTGCCAGCAGCTTGGGGACAGGGGGCAGGGGTTCACCCCTCCACTTT	CASSLGTGGRGSPLHF
-	TRBV6-5	TRBD1	15	TRBJ1-2	TGTGCCAGCAGTCCGGACAGGGGAACTAACTATGGCTACACCTTC	CASSPDRGTNYGYTF
-	TRBV30	-	11	TRBJ1-2	TGTGCCTGGAGCTTAGGGGATGGCTACACCTTC	CAWSLGDGYTF
few	TRBV18	-	13	TRBJ2-3	TGTGCCAGCTCACCACCGTCCGCAGATACGCAGTATTTT	CASSPPSADTQYF
-	TRBV5-1	-	15	TRBJ1-1	TGCGCCAGCAGCAATCCGGGACGGATGAACACTGAAGCTTTCTTT	CASSNPGRMNTEAFF
-	TRBV27	TRBD1	16	TRBJ1-2	TGTGCCAGCAGTCGTGGGACAGGGCAGGGGTATAGGGGCTACACCTTC	CASSRGTGQGYRGYTF
-	TRBV6-1	-	17	TRBJ1-2	TGTGCCAGCAGTGACCCTTCCGGGCCCAGGGGTAACTATGGCTACACCTTC	CASSDPSGPRGNYGYTF
-	TRBV3-1/TRBV3-2	-	14	TRBJ1-2	TGTGCCAGCAGCCTCACGCAGGGAACTTATGGCTACACCTTC	CASSLTQGTYGYTF
-	TRBV5-4	TRBD1	15	TRBJ1-1	TGTGCCAGCAGCCCACGACAGGGGCCGAACACTGAAGCTTTCTTT	CASSPRQGPNTEAFF
-	TRBV28	TRBD1	14	TRBJ1-1	TGTGCCAGCAGTTTCCTTACAGGGGGCCGTGAAGCTTTCTTT	CASSFLTGGREAFF
-	TRBV5-4	-	15	TRBJ2-3	TGTGCCAGCAGCTTGGGGCTACCTAGCACAGATACGCAGTATTTT	CASSLGLPSTDTQYF
-	TRBV4-1	-	15	TRBJ2-1	TGCGCCAGCAGCCAAGATGAGGTTGGCACCTATCGCCAGTTCTTC	CASSQDEVGTYRQFF
-	TRBV24-1	TRBD2	17	TRBJ2-5	TGTGCCACCAGTCCTTCCGGACTAGCGGTGTACCAAGAGACCCAGTACTTC	CATSPSGLAVYQETQYF
-	TRBV4-1	TRBD2	15	TRBJ2-1	TGCGCCAGCAGCCTTAGCGGGGGATCCTACAATGAGCAGTTCTTC	CASSLSGGSYNEQFF
-	TRBV27	-	14	TRBJ2-7	TGTGCCAGCAGTCCCCGGGTCACCGGAGGGGAGCAGTACTTC	CASSPRVTGGEQYF
-	TRBV11-2	-	15	TRBJ1-2	TGTGCCAGCAGCCCTCAAGGGACGGCCAACTATGGCTACACCTTC	CASSPQGTANYGYTF
-	TRBV2	-	13	TRBJ1-5	TGTGCCAGCAGGAGGGAGGGGAATCAGCCCCAGCATTTT	CASRREGNQPQHF
once	TRBV5-1	-	14	TRBJ2-5	TGCGCCAGCAGCTTGGTGGGGGCCAGGGAGACCCAGTACTTC	CASSLVGARETQYF
-	TRBV18	-	16	TRBJ1-1	TGTGCCAGCTCACCAATGGCAGGGGTTATGAACACTGAAGCTTTCTTT	CASSPMAGVMNTEAFF
-	TRBV5-4	-	12	TRBJ1-1	TGTGCCAGCAGCCACGGCGACACTGAAGCTTTCTTT	CASSHGDTEAFF
-	TRBV21-1	-	16	TRBJ2-4	TGTGCCAGCCGCGGGAAACGGGGCGAGACTGGAAACATTCAGTACTTC	CASRGKRGETGNIQYF
-	TRBV9	TRBD1	14	TRBJ2-7	TGTGCCAGCAGCGGGGGACAGGGGGTTTACGAGCAGTACTTC	CASSGGQGVYEQYF
-	TRBV7-3	TRBD2	16	TRBJ2-1	TGTGCCAGCAGCGCGTCGACTAGCGGGGGGGCTGATGAGCAGTTCTTC	CASSASTSGGADEQFF
-	TRBV6-5	-	15	TRBJ1-5	TGTGCCAGCAGTTACTCTAAGTTTAGCAATCAGCCCCAGCATTTT	CASSYSKFSNQPQHF
-	TRBV5-4	-	14	TRBJ2-1	TGTGCCAGCAGCTTCTGGTCAGGAGAGGATGAGCAGTTCTTC	CASSFWSGEDEQFF
-	TRBV2	-	15	TRBJ1-2	TGTGCCAGCAGTGAATCAGCAGTCCCTTTTGATGGCTACACCTTC	CASSESAVPFDGYTF
once	TRBV27	TRBD1	15	TRBJ2-2	TGTGCCAGCAGTATTCCCGGGACAGGGAAGAAGGAGCTGTTTTTT	CASSIPGTGKKELFF